These T cell receptor beta chains were read from a single sample in a study of PD-1 blockade in classical Hodgkin lymphoma. Clones were read by immunoSEQ multiplex PCR, and TCRdb kept only the in-frame ones, dropping some. The sample yields some 30,000 clones, less than 90% seen once. The sample consisted of CD4+ T cells from blood. The origin of the receptors is a human donor with classical Hodgkin lymphoma. The CDR3 runs from the conserved cysteine through the conserved F or W. Each record gives: D gene, J gene, clone size, V gene, CDR3 length, CDR3 DNA, CDR3 protein. D genes are given only for firm matches. A row's size may be missing; if present it is once, few, many or a size class.

TRBD2 | TRBJ2-5 | . | TRBV7-7 | 16 | TGTGCTAGCAGCTCCCTCGGACTAGCGGGAGGAGAGACCCAGTACTTC | CASSSLGLAGGETQYF
TRBD1 | TRBJ2-1 | . | TRBV2 | 13 | TGTGCCAGCAGTGAAGAAGCAGGGGGTAGGCAGTTCTTC | CASSEEAGGRQFF
. | TRBJ1-2 | few | TRBV28 | 12 | TGTGCCAGCAGTTCCTCTGGGGTTGGCTACACCTTC | CASSSSGVGYTF
TRBD2 | TRBJ2-7 | . | TRBV5-6 | 16 | TGTGCCAGCAGCCCGTATTTAGCGGGGACCTCCTACGAGCAGTACTTC | CASSPYLAGTSYEQYF
TRBD1 | TRBJ2-7 | . | TRBV29-1 | 13 | TGCAGCGTGGGCCCCCCCGACAGGGAGGAGCAGTACTTC | CSVGPPDREEQYF
. | TRBJ2-5 | . | TRBV7-9 | 15 | TGTGCCAGCAGCTTACTAGTCGGAGGTCAAGAGACCCAGTACTTC | CASSLLVGGQETQYF
. | TRBJ1-5 | once | TRBV28 | 15 | TGTGCCAGCAGAAGGGACGGGGTGAGCAATCAGCCCCAGCATTTT | CASRRDGVSNQPQHF
. | TRBJ2-4 | . | TRBV9 | 15 | TGTGCCAGCAGCGTAGATCTGGGGGCCTCAAACATTCAGTACTTC | CASSVDLGASNIQYF
. | TRBJ1-1 | . | TRBV27 | 14 | TGTGCCAGCAGCTCGACAGAGGCGAACACTGAAGCTTTCTTT | CASSSTEANTEAFF
. | TRBJ1-4 | . | TRBV7-2 | 12 | TGTGCCAGCAGCCAGTCTAATGAAAAACTGTTTTTT | CASSQSNEKLFF
. | TRBJ2-1 | once | TRBV10-1 | 16 | TGCGCCAGCAGTGAAAATGGGGTCCCCCCCTACAATGAGCAGTTCTTC | CASSENGVPPYNEQFF
. | TRBJ2-7 | . | TRBV4-1 | 15 | TGCGCCAGCAGCCAAGATCGTGTCGGGAGCTACGAGCAGTACTTC | CASSQDRVGSYEQYF
TRBD2 | TRBJ2-1 | . | TRBV10-2 | 15 | TGCGCCAGCAGTGCACTAGCGGGAGCGTACAATGAGCAGTTCTTC | CASSALAGAYNEQFF
TRBD1 | TRBJ2-1 | . | TRBV5-4 | 14 | TGTGCCAGCAGCTTGGGGACAGGGGTGAATGAGCAGTTCTTC | CASSLGTGVNEQFF
. | TRBJ2-3 | . | TRBV7-6 | 14 | TGTGCCAGCAGCTCCCTAAGGGGCACAGATACGCAGTATTTT | CASSSLRGTDTQYF
TRBD1 | TRBJ1-3 | . | TRBV5-1 | 17 | TGCGCCAGCAGCTTATCCACTAGGGGGCCACGAGGAAACACCATATATTTT | CASSLSTRGPRGNTIYF
. | TRBJ1-1 | . | TRBV29-1 | 12 | TGCACCCTGTCCTTAGTGAACACTGAAGCTTTCTTT | CTLSLVNTEAFF
. | TRBJ1-1 | . | TRBV6-5 | 13 | TGTGCCAGCACCCGGACGGGGGCGATTGAAGCTTTCTTT | CASTRTGAIEAFF